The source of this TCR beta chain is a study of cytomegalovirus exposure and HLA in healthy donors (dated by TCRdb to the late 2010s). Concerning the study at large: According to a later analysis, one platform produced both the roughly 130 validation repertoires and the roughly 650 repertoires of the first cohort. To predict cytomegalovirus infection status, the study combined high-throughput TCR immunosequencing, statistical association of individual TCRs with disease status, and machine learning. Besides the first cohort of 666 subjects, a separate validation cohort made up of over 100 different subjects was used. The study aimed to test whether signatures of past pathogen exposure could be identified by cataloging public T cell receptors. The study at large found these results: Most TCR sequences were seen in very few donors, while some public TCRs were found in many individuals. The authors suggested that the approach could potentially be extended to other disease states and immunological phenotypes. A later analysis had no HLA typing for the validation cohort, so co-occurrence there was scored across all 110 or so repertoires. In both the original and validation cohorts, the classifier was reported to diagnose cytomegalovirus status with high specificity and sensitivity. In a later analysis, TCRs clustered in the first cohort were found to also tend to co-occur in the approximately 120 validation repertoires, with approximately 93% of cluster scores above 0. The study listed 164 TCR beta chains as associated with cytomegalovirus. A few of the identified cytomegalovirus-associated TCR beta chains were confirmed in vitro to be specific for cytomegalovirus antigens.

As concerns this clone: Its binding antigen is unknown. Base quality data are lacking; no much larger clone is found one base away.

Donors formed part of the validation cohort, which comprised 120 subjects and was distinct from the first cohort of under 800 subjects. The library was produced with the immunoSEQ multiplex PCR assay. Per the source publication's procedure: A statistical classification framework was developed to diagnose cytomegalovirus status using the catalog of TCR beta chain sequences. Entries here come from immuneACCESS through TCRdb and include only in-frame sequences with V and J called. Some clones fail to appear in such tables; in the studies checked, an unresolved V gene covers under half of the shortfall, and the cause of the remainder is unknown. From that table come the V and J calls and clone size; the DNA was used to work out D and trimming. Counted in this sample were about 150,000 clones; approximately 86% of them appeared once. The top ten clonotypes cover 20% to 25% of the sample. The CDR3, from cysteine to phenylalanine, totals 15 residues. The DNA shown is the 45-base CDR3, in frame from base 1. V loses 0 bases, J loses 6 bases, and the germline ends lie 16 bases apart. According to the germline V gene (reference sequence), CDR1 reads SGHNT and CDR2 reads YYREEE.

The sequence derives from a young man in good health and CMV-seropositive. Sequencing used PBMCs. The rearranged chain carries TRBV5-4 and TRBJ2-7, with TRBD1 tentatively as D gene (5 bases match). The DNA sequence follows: TGTGCCAGCAGCTTGGGTTTATGGGAAACAGGCGAGCAGTACTTC. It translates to CASSLGLWETGEQYF.